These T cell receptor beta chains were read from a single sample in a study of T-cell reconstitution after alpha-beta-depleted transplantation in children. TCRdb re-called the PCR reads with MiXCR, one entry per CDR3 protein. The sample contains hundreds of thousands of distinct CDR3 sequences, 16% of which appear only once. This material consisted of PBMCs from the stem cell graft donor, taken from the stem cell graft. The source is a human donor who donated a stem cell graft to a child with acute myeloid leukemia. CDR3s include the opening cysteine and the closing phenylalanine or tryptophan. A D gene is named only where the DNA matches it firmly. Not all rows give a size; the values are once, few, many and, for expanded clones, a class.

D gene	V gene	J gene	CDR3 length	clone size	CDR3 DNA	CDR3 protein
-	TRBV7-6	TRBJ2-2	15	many	TGTGCCAGCAGCTTAATAGCAGGGAGCACCGGGGAGCTGTTTTTT	CASSLIAGSTGELFF
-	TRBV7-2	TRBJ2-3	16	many	TGTGCCAGCAGCTTAGGATACATTCCTAGCACAGATACGCAGTATTTT	CASSLGYIPSTDTQYF
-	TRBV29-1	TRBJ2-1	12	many	TGCAGCGTTGATCCAAGGCCCAATGAGCAGTTCTTC	CSVDPRPNEQFF
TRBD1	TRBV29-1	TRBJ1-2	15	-	TGCAGCGTTGAAGAGAGGACAGGAAGCAACTATGGCTACACCTTC	CSVEERTGSNYGYTF
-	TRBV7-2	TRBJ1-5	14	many	TGTGCCAGCAGCCTAAGGACAGGCAATCAGCCCCAGCATTTT	CASSLRTGNQPQHF
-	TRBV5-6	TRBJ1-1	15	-	TGTGCCAGCAGCCCCGACTCCGACGGCCTCACTGAAGCTATCTTT	CASSPDSDGLTEAIF
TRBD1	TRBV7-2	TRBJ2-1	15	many	TGTGCCAGCAGCCTACGGGACAGGGGGCCAGGAGAGCAGTTCTTC	CASSLRDRGPGEQFF
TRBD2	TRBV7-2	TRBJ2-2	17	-	TGTGCCAGCAGCCACCCGGCGGGGGGGTCGAACACCGGGGAGCTGTTTTTT	CASSHPAGGSNTGELFF
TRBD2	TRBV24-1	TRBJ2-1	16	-	TGTGCCACCAGTGATCTGCGGGCCGGGGGGGCCGATGAGCAGTTCTTC	CATSDLRAGGADEQFF
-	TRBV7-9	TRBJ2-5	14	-	TGTGCCAGCAGCTTAAGTACGGGGGATGGGACCCAGTACTTC	CASSLSTGDGTQYF